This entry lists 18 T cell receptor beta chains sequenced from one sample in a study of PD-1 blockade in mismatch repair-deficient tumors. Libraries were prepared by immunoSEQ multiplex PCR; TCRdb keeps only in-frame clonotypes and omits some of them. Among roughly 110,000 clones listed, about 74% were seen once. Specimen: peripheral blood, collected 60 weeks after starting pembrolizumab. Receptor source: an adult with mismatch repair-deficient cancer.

CDR3 nucleotides: TGTGCCAGCAGCCCAGGGCCTACCACCTACGAGCAGTACTTC. Amino acids: CASSPGPTTYEQYF. The V call is TRBV9, the J call TRBJ2-7, with D possibly being TRBD1 (5 bases). Germline CDR1 and CDR2: SGDLS and YYNGEE. This CDR3 region has 14 residues. V was pared by 4 bases and J by 2 bases, with 13 bases between.

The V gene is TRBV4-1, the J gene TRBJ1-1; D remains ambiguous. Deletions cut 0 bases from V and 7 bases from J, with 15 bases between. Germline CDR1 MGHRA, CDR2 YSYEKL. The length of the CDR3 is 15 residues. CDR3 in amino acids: CASSQDFNGWDEAFF. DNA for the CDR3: TGCGCCAGCAGCCAAGATTTTAACGGCTGGGATGAAGCTTTCTTT.

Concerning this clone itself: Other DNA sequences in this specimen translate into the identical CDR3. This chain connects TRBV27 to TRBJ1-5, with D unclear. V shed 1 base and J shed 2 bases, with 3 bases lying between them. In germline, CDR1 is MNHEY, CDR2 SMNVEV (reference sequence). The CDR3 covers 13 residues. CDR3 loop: CASSLWGNQPQHF. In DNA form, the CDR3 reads TGTGCCAGCAGTTTATGGGGCAATCAGCCCCAGCATTTT.

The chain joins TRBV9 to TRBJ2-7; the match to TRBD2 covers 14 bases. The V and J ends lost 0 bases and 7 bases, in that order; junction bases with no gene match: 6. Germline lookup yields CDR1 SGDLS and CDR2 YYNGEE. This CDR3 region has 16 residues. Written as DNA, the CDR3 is TGTGCCAGCAGCGTAGGTGTTGGGACTAGCGGGAGTGAGCAGTACTTC. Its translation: CASSVGVGTSGSEQYF.

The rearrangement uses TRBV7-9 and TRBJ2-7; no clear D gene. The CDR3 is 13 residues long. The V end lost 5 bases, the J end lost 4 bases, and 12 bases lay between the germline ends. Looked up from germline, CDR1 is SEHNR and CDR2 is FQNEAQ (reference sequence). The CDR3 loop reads CASSQESSYEQYF. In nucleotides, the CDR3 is TGTGCCAGCAGCCAAGAGAGTAGTTACGAGCAGTACTTC.

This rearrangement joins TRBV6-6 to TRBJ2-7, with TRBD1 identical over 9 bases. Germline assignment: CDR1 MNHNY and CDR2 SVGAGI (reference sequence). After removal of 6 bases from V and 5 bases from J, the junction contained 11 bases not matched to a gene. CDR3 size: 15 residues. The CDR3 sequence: CASSAGTGSLDEQYF. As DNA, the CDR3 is TGTGCCAGCAGCGCCGGGACAGGGAGTTTGGACGAGCAGTACTTC.

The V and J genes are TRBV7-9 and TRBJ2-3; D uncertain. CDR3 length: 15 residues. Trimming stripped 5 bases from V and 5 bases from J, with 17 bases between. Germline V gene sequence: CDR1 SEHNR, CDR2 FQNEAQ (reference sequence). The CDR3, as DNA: TGTGCCAGCAGCGCGGACCCTAGGTTGGGAGATACGCAGTATTTT. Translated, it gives CASSADPRLGDTQYF. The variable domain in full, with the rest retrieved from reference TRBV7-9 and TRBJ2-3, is DTGVSQNPRHKITKRGQNVTFRCDPISEHNRLYWYRQTLGQGPEFLTYFQNEAQLEKSRLLSDRFSAERPKGSFSTLEIQRTEQGDSAMYLCASSADPRLGDTQYFGPGTRLTVL.

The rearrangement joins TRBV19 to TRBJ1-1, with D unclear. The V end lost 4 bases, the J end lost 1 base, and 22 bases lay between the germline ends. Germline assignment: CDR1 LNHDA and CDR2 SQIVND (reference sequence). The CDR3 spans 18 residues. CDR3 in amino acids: CASSKGMVLERTNTEAFF. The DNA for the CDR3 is TGTGCCAGTAGTAAGGGTATGGTTCTGGAGAGAACGAACACTGAAGCTTTCTTT.

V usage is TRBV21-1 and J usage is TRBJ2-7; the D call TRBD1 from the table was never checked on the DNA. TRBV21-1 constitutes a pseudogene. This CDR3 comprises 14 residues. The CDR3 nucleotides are TGTGCCAGCAGCAAAGGCACAGGGTACTACGAGCAGTACTTC. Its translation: CASSKGTGYYEQYF.

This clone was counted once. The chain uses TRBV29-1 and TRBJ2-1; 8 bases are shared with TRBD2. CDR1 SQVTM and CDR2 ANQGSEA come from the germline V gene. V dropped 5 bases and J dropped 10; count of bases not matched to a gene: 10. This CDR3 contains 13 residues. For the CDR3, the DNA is TGCAGCGTTACTAGCGGACTTAAACCGGAGCAGTTCTTC. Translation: CSVTSGLKPEQFF.

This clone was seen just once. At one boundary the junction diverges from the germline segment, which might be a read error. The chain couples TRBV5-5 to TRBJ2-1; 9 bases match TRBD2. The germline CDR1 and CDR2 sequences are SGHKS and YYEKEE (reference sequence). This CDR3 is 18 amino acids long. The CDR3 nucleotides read TGTGCCAGCAGATTGGGTTTTGGGCGGGAGGGCCTAGACAATGAGCAGTTCTTC. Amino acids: CASRLGFGREGLDNEQFF. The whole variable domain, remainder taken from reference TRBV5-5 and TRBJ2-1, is DAGVTQSPTHLIKTRGQQVTLRCSPISGHKSVSWYQQVLGQGPQFIFQYYEKEERGRGNFPDRFSARQFPNYSSELNVNALLLGDSALYLCASRLGFGREGLDNEQFFGPGTRLTVL.

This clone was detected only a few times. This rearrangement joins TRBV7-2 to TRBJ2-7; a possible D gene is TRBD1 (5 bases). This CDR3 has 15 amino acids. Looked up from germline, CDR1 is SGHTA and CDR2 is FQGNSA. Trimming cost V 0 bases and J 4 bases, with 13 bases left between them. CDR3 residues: CASSLAAGNNYEQYF. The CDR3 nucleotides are TGTGCCAGCAGCTTAGCGGCAGGGAATAATTACGAGCAGTACTTC.

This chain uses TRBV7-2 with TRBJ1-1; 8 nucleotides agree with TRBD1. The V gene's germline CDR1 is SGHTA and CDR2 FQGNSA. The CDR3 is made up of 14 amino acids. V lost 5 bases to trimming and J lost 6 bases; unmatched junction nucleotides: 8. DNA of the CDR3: TGTGCCAGCAGCCCGTGGACAGGGTTGTCTGAAGCTTTCTTT. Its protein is CASSPWTGLSEAFF.

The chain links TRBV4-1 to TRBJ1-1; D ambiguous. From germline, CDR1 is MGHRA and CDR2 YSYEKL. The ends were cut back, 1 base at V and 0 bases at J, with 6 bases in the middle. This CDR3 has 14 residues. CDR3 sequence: CASSQARMNTEAFF. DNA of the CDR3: TGCGCCAGCAGCCAAGCCAGGATGAACACTGAAGCTTTCTTT.

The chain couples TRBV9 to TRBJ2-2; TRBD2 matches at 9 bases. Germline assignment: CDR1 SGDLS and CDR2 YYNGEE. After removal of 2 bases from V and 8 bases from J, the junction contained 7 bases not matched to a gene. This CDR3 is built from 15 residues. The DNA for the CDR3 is TGTGCCAGCAGCGTTCTTGGACTAGCGTTTGGGGAGCTGTTTTTT. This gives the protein CASSVLGLAFGELFF.

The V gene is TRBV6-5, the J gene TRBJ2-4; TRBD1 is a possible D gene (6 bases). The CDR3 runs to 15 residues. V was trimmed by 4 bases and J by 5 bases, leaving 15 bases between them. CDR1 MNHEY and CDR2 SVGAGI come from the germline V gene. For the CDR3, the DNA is TGTGCCAGCAGTTTAGGATACAGGGTCCAAAACATTCAGTACTTC. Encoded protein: CASSLGYRVQNIQYF.

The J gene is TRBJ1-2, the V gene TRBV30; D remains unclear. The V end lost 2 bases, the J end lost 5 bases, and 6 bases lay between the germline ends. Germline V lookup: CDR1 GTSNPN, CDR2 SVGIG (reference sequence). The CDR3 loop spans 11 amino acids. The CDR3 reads CAWSLGYGYTF. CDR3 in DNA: TGTGCCTGGAGTCTAGGATATGGCTACACCTTC.

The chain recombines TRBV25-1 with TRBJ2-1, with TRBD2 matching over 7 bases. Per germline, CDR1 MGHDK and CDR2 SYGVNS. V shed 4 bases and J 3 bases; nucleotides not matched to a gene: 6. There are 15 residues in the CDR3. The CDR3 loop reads CASSGVSGDYNEQFF. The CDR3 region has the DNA TGTGCCAGCAGTGGCGTAAGCGGGGACTACAATGAGCAGTTCTTC.